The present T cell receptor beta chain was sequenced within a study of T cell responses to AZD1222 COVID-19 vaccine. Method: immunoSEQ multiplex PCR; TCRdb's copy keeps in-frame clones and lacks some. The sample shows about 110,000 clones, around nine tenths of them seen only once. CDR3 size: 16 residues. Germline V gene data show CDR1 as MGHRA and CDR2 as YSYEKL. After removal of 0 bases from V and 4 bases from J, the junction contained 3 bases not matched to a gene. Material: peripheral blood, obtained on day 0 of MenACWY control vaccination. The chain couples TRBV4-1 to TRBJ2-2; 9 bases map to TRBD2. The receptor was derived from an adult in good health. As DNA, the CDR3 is TGCGCCAGCAGCCAAGAACTAGCGGGCGGCACCGGGGAGCTGTTTTTT. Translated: CASSQELAGGTGELFF.